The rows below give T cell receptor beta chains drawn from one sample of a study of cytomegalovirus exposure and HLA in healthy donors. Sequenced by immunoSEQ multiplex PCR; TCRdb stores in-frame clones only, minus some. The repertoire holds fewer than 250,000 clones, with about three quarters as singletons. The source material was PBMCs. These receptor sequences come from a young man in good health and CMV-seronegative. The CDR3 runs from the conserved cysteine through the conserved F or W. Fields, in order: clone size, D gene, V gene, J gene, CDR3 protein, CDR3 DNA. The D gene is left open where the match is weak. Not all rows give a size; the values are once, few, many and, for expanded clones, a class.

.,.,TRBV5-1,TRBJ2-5,CASSLLAGQETQYF,TGCGCCAGCAGCTTGTTGGCGGGGCAAGAGACCCAGTACTTC
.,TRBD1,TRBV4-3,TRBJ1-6,CASSHSGQAAKGYNSPLHF,TGCGCCAGCAGCCACTCCGGACAGGCCGCAAAGGGCTATAATTCACCCCTCCACTTT
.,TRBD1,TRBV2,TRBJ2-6,CASRLTGNGANVLTF,TGTGCCAGCAGGCTGACAGGGAATGGGGCCAACGTCCTGACTTTC
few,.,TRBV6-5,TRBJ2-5,CASSYSPPGSETQYF,TGTGCCAGCAGTTACTCCCCGCCGGGGTCGGAGACCCAGTACTTC
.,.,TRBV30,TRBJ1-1,CALDRGNTEAFF,TGTGCCTTGGATCGGGGAAACACTGAAGCTTTCTTT
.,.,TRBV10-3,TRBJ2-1,CAISAWLNEQFF,TGTGCCATCAGTGCCTGGCTCAATGAGCAGTTCTTC
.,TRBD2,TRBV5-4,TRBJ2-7,CASSFGGASHEQYF,TGTGCCAGCAGCTTCGGGGGGGCCTCCCACGAGCAGTACTTC
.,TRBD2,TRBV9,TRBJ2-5,CASSPLAGDRETQYF,TGTGCCAGCAGCCCCCTAGCGGGAGACCGAGAGACCCAGTACTTC
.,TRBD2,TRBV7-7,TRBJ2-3,CASSFGLAAQDTQYF,TGTGCTAGCAGCTTCGGACTAGCGGCGCAGGATACGCAGTATTTT
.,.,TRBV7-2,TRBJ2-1,CASSFPSSEQFF,TGTGCCAGCAGTTTTCCTAGCAGCGAGCAGTTCTTC
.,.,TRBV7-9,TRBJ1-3,CASSSPGSGNTIYF,TGTGCCAGCAGCTCCCCGGGGTCTGGAAACACCATATATTTT
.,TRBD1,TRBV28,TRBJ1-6,CASSPDRDSYNSPLHF,TGTGCCAGCAGTCCGGACAGGGATTCCTATAATTCACCCCTCCACTTT
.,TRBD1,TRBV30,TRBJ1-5,CAWEGQGSNQPQHF,TGTGCCTGGGAGGGACAGGGTAGCAATCAGCCCCAGCATTTT
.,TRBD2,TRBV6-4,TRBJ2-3,CASSSLAGGGDTQYF,TGTGCCAGCAGCTCCCTAGCGGGGGGCGGGGATACGCAGTATTTT
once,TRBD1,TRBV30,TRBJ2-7,CAWSVVRGRVAGQYF,TGTGCCTGGAGTGTAGTCAGGGGGCGCGTCGCTGGGCAGTACTTC
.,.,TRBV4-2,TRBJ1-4,CASSLDDKGDEKLFF,TGTGCCAGCAGCCTGGATGACAAAGGGGATGAAAAACTGTTTTTT
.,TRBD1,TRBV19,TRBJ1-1,CASGDRDTEAFF,TGTGCCAGTGGGGACAGGGACACTGAAGCTTTCTTT
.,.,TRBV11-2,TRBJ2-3,CASSLARMDSRTDTQYF,TGTGCCAGCAGCTTAGCCCGGATGGACTCCCGGACAGATACGCAGTATTTT
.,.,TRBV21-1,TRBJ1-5,CASSMPPGSDQPQHF,TGTGCCAGCAGCATGCCCCCGGGATCCGATCAGCCCCAGCATTTT
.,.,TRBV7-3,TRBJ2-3,CASSFTSTSTDTQYF,TGTGCCAGCAGCTTTACTAGCACCAGCACAGATACGCAGTATTTT
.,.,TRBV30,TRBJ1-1,CAWTYGGGRSEAFF,TGTGCCTGGACTTACGGGGGGGGCAGGTCTGAAGCTTTCTTT
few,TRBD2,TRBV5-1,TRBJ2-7,CASSPTSGRTYEQYF,TGCGCCAGCAGCCCGACTAGCGGGAGGACCTACGAGCAGTACTTC
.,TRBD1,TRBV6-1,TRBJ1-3,CASSDGTGGAGNTIYF,TGTGCCAGCAGTGACGGGACAGGGGGCGCTGGAAACACCATATATTTT
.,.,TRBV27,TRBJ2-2,CASSKRVSDTGELFF,TGTGCCAGCAGCAAGCGGGTATCGGACACCGGGGAGCTGTTTTTT
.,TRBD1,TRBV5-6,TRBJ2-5,CASSLGGQGTETQYF,TGTGCCAGCAGCTTGGGGGGACAGGGGACGGAGACCCAGTACTTC
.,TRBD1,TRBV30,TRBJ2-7,CAWSPTGSEQYF,TGTGCCTGGTCCCCGACAGGGAGCGAGCAGTACTTC
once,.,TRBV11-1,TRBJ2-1,CASSSGSYNEQFF,TGTGCCAGCAGCTCCGGGAGCTACAATGAGCAGTTCTTC
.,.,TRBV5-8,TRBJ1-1,CASSFGRAGAENTEAFF,TGTGCCAGCAGCTTTGGACGGGCGGGGGCCGAAAACACTGAAGCTTTCTTT
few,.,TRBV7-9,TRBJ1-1,CASSPRDTEAFF,TGTGCCAGCAGCCCACGGGACACTGAAGCTTTCTTT
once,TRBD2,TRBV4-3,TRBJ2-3,CASSQRIKGAGATDTQYF,TGCGCCAGCAGCCAAAGGATAAAAGGGGCGGGAGCCACAGATACGCAGTATTTT
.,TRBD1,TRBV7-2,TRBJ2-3,CASSADRAADTQYF,TGTGCCAGCAGCGCGGACAGGGCTGCAGATACGCAGTATTTT
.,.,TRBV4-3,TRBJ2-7,CASSQDPGGSYEQYF,TGCGCCAGCAGCCAAGATCCGGGCGGGTCCTACGAGCAGTACTTC